These T cell receptor beta chains were read from a single sample in a study of shared clonotypes between healthy human individuals. Data came from immunoSEQ multiplex PCR; TCRdb stores just in-frame clones and leaves some out. The sample has some 1,400,000 clones, around 97% seen once; the top ten hold roughly 1.1%. Sequenced input: naive CD4+ T cells sorted from blood. These receptor sequences come from a young man in good health. CDR3s include the opening cysteine and the closing phenylalanine or tryptophan. The order of the fields is J gene, clone size, V gene, D gene, CDR3 length, CDR3 protein, CDR3 DNA. D genes are given only for firm matches. Clone size is stated in some rows and not others, as once, few, many or a class when expanded.

J gene: TRBJ2-3
clone size: -
V gene: TRBV10-3
D gene: TRBD1
CDR3 length: 15
CDR3 protein: CAIRRDREVADTQYF
CDR3 DNA: TGTGCCATCAGGAGGGACAGGGAAGTCGCAGATACGCAGTATTTT

J gene: TRBJ2-1
clone size: -
V gene: TRBV6-1
D gene: TRBD1
CDR3 length: 14
CDR3 protein: CASSEAPGQGGVFF
CDR3 DNA: TGTGCCAGCAGTGAAGCTCCGGGACAGGGAGGCGTCTTCTTC

J gene: TRBJ1-5
clone size: -
V gene: TRBV6-1
D gene: -
CDR3 length: 12
CDR3 protein: CASSAGIQPQHF
CDR3 DNA: TGTGCCAGCAGTGCCGGAATACAGCCCCAGCATTTT

J gene: TRBJ2-5
clone size: -
V gene: TRBV9
D gene: -
CDR3 length: 11
CDR3 protein: CASGDQETQYF
CDR3 DNA: TGTGCCAGTGGCGACCAAGAGACCCAGTACTTC

J gene: TRBJ2-7
clone size: -
V gene: TRBV28
D gene: -
CDR3 length: 17
CDR3 protein: CASSLPPTSQLSYEQYF
CDR3 DNA: TGTGCCAGCAGTTTACCCCCTACCTCACAGCTCTCCTACGAGCAGTACTTC

J gene: TRBJ2-1
clone size: -
V gene: TRBV7-3
D gene: TRBD1
CDR3 length: 16
CDR3 protein: CASSLTGQGPYNEQFF
CDR3 DNA: TGTGCCAGCAGCTTAACCGGACAGGGCCCCTACAATGAGCAGTTCTTC

J gene: TRBJ1-1
clone size: -
V gene: TRBV28
D gene: -
CDR3 length: 15
CDR3 protein: CASSSRVGEHTEAFF
CDR3 DNA: TGTGCCAGCAGTTCCCGGGTAGGGGAGCATACTGAAGCTTTCTTT

J gene: TRBJ2-2
clone size: -
V gene: TRBV19
D gene: -
CDR3 length: 19
CDR3 protein: CASSIGGGWLISNTGELFF
CDR3 DNA: TGTGCCAGTAGTATAGGTGGGGGCTGGTTAATATCGAACACCGGGGAGCTGTTTTTT

J gene: TRBJ1-2
clone size: -
V gene: TRBV11-2
D gene: TRBD1
CDR3 length: 16
CDR3 protein: CASSPGTGRRDYGYTF
CDR3 DNA: TGTGCCAGCAGCCCGGGGACAGGCCGACGGGACTATGGCTACACCTTC

J gene: TRBJ2-1
clone size: -
V gene: TRBV7-2
D gene: -
CDR3 length: 15
CDR3 protein: CASSLALASGAEQFF
CDR3 DNA: TGTGCCAGCAGCCTCGCGCTAGCGAGTGGTGCTGAGCAGTTCTTC

J gene: TRBJ1-1
clone size: -
V gene: TRBV7-2
D gene: TRBD1
CDR3 length: 15
CDR3 protein: CASSFNRDRGAVAFF
CDR3 DNA: TGTGCCAGCAGCTTTAACCGGGACAGGGGGGCTGTGGCTTTCTTT

J gene: TRBJ1-1
clone size: once
V gene: TRBV6-5
D gene: -
CDR3 length: 14
CDR3 protein: CASSTSAGNTEAFF
CDR3 DNA: -

J gene: TRBJ2-3
clone size: -
V gene: TRBV18
D gene: TRBD1
CDR3 length: 15
CDR3 protein: CASSPMGQGTDTQYF
CDR3 DNA: TGTGCCAGCTCACCAATGGGACAGGGGACAGATACGCAGTATTTT

J gene: TRBJ2-5
clone size: -
V gene: TRBV18
D gene: TRBD2
CDR3 length: 17
CDR3 protein: CASSSLAERERGETQYF
CDR3 DNA: TGTGCCAGCTCATCTCTCGCCGAGCGGGAGAGGGGAGAGACCCAGTACTTC

J gene: TRBJ1-1
clone size: -
V gene: TRBV6-6
D gene: -
CDR3 length: 13
CDR3 protein: CASNVKMNTEAFF
CDR3 DNA: TGTGCCAGCAATGTGAAGATGAACACTGAAGCTTTCTTT

J gene: TRBJ1-4
clone size: -
V gene: TRBV18
D gene: -
CDR3 length: 15
CDR3 protein: CASSPPTGLGEKLFF
CDR3 DNA: TGTGCCAGCTCACCACCGACAGGTCTCGGGGAAAAACTGTTTTTT

J gene: TRBJ2-7
clone size: -
V gene: TRBV7-3
D gene: TRBD2
CDR3 length: 16
CDR3 protein: CASSLLPGLAGREQYF
CDR3 DNA: TGTGCCAGCAGCTTACTACCGGGACTAGCGGGACGCGAGCAGTACTTC

J gene: TRBJ2-2
clone size: -
V gene: TRBV5-1
D gene: TRBD1
CDR3 length: 16
CDR3 protein: CASSLQGTDLGGELFF
CDR3 DNA: TGCGCCAGCAGCTTGCAGGGGACAGATTTGGGCGGGGAGCTGTTTTTT

J gene: TRBJ1-2
clone size: -
V gene: TRBV7-2
D gene: -
CDR3 length: 16
CDR3 protein: CASSPEFSGKTYGYTF
CDR3 DNA: TGTGCCAGCAGCCCCGAGTTCAGCGGAAAGACCTATGGCTACACCTTC

J gene: TRBJ2-2
clone size: -
V gene: TRBV14
D gene: TRBD2
CDR3 length: 16
CDR3 protein: CASSQGSGRLTGELFF
CDR3 DNA: TGTGCCAGCAGCCAAGGTAGCGGGAGACTCACCGGGGAGCTGTTTTTT

J gene: TRBJ2-3
clone size: once
V gene: TRBV7-9
D gene: -
CDR3 length: 13
CDR3 protein: CASSLGAGRTQYF
CDR3 DNA: TGTGCCAGCAGCTTAGGAGCAGGGCGTACGCAGTATTTT

J gene: TRBJ1-2
clone size: -
V gene: TRBV4-3
D gene: TRBD1
CDR3 length: 16
CDR3 protein: CASSQGSTGGNYGYTF
CDR3 DNA: TGCGCCAGCAGCCAAGGAAGTACAGGGGGTAACTATGGCTACACCTTC

J gene: TRBJ2-7
clone size: -
V gene: TRBV5-1
D gene: -
CDR3 length: 15
CDR3 protein: CASSLLSRNSYEQYF
CDR3 DNA: TGCGCCAGCAGCTTGCTGTCCAGGAACTCCTACGAGCAGTACTTC

J gene: TRBJ2-3
clone size: -
V gene: TRBV7-3
D gene: -
CDR3 length: 15
CDR3 protein: CASSAHGTLINTQYF
CDR3 DNA: TGTGCCAGCAGCGCGCACGGGACATTAATAAATACGCAGTATTTT

J gene: TRBJ1-1
clone size: -
V gene: TRBV19
D gene: -
CDR3 length: 13
CDR3 protein: CASNRGPNTEAFF
CDR3 DNA: TGTGCCAGTAACCGGGGACCGAACACTGAAGCTTTCTTT

J gene: TRBJ2-6
clone size: once
V gene: TRBV10-3
D gene: TRBD1
CDR3 length: 12
CDR3 protein: CASTGGTNVLTF
CDR3 DNA: TGTGCCAGCACAGGGGGGACCAACGTCCTGACTTTC

J gene: TRBJ2-7
clone size: -
V gene: TRBV7-7
D gene: TRBD1
CDR3 length: 13
CDR3 protein: CASSTQTGDEQYF
CDR3 DNA: TGTGCCAGCAGCACCCAGACAGGGGATGAGCAGTACTTC

J gene: TRBJ1-4
clone size: -
V gene: TRBV6-6
D gene: -
CDR3 length: 13
CDR3 protein: CARGAVFNEKLFF
CDR3 DNA: TGTGCCAGGGGTGCTGTCTTCAATGAAAAACTGTTTTTT

J gene: TRBJ2-5
clone size: -
V gene: TRBV7-7
D gene: TRBD2
CDR3 length: 15
CDR3 protein: CASSRTSGMGETQYF
CDR3 DNA: TGTGCCAGCAGCAGGACTAGCGGAATGGGGGAGACCCAGTACTTC

J gene: TRBJ2-3
clone size: -
V gene: TRBV29-1
D gene: -
CDR3 length: 14
CDR3 protein: CSHRVGTSTDTQYF
CDR3 DNA: TGCAGCCACAGAGTGGGGACTAGCACAGATACGCAGTATTTT

J gene: TRBJ1-5
clone size: -
V gene: TRBV27
D gene: -
CDR3 length: 13
CDR3 protein: CASSLVSNQPQHF
CDR3 DNA: TGTGCCAGCAGCCTTGTTAGCAATCAGCCCCAGCATTTT

J gene: TRBJ2-7
clone size: -
V gene: TRBV7-6
D gene: TRBD2
CDR3 length: 14
CDR3 protein: CASSLISGGGEQYF
CDR3 DNA: TGTGCCAGCAGCTTAATTAGCGGGGGGGGTGAGCAGTACTTC

J gene: TRBJ1-5
clone size: -
V gene: TRBV7-6
D gene: -
CDR3 length: 13
CDR3 protein: CASSLQSNQPQHF
CDR3 DNA: TGTGCCAGCAGCTTACAAAGCAATCAGCCCCAGCATTTT

J gene: TRBJ1-1
clone size: -
V gene: TRBV28
D gene: TRBD1
CDR3 length: 14
CDR3 protein: CASSLRQGNTEAFF
CDR3 DNA: TGTGCCAGCAGTCTCCGACAGGGAAACACTGAAGCTTTCTTT

J gene: TRBJ2-7
clone size: -
V gene: TRBV19
D gene: -
CDR3 length: 14
CDR3 protein: CASSTPARHDEQYF
CDR3 DNA: TGTGCCAGTAGTACGCCCGCTCGGCACGACGAGCAGTACTTC

J gene: TRBJ2-1
clone size: -
V gene: TRBV6-4
D gene: -
CDR3 length: 16
CDR3 protein: CASSTARASSYNEQFF
CDR3 DNA: TGTGCCAGCAGCACCGCTCGCGCGAGCTCCTACAATGAGCAGTTCTTC

J gene: TRBJ2-7
clone size: -
V gene: TRBV18
D gene: -
CDR3 length: 14
CDR3 protein: CASSPGGKRSEQYF
CDR3 DNA: TGTGCCAGCTCACCGGGGGGCAAAAGAAGCGAGCAGTACTTC

J gene: TRBJ2-7
clone size: -
V gene: TRBV2
D gene: -
CDR3 length: 11
CDR3 protein: CASRGTREQYF
CDR3 DNA: TGTGCCAGCAGGGGAACGCGAGAGCAGTACTTC

J gene: TRBJ2-7
clone size: -
V gene: TRBV10-3
D gene: -
CDR3 length: 13
CDR3 protein: CATTGTDTYEQYF
CDR3 DNA: TGTGCCACGACCGGGACTGATACCTACGAGCAGTACTTC

J gene: TRBJ1-2
clone size: -
V gene: TRBV6-5
D gene: -
CDR3 length: 14
CDR3 protein: CASSYSGPNYGYTF
CDR3 DNA: TGTGCCAGCAGTTACTCGGGGCCCAACTATGGCTACACCTTC

J gene: TRBJ1-4
clone size: -
V gene: TRBV6-5
D gene: -
CDR3 length: 14
CDR3 protein: CASSWGPLNEKLFF
CDR3 DNA: TGTGCCAGCAGTTGGGGACCACTTAATGAAAAACTGTTTTTT